These 9 T cell receptor beta chains came from one sample sequenced in a study of blood T cell repertoires in COVID-19 (dated by TCRdb to 2018 to 2021). The library relied on the immunoSEQ multiplex PCR assay. The clones in this table, taken by TCRdb from immuneACCESS, are in-frame only. Not every clone is retained; where verified, under half of the shortfall comes from an unresolved V gene, and the cause of the rest is unknown. Within this sample are fewer than 75,000 clones, with approximately 89% of them counted one time only. Around 6.9% of the sample lies in the top ten. The material sequenced was peripheral blood. The receptors were sampled from a man aged 55 to 70 with active or convalescent COVID-19.

CDR3 in amino acids: CASSPEGGAANEKLFF. The CDR3 DNA is TGTGCCAGCAGCCCCGAAGGGGGCGCGGCTAATGAAAAACTGTTTTTT. The gene calls are TRBV7-9 and TRBJ1-4; 7 bases match TRBD1. This CDR3 has 16 residues. V lost 5 bases to trimming and J lost 3 bases; unmatched junction nucleotides: 9. Germline V CDR1 and CDR2: SEHNR, FQNEAQ (reference sequence).

This chain joins TRBV19 and TRBJ1-2, with 7 bases fitting TRBD1. CDR3 length: 15 amino acids. Per the germline V gene, CDR1 is LNHDA and CDR2 is SQIVND (reference sequence). V lost 1 base, J lost 5 bases, and 7 bases stayed unmatched. In DNA form, the CDR3 reads TGTGCCAGTAGTATAGGGGGACAGACCAAATATGGCTACACCTTC. It encodes CASSIGGQTKYGYTF.

V gene TRBV10-2 combines with J gene TRBJ2-3; a possible D gene is TRBD1 (6 bases). Germline V gene sequence: CDR1 WSHSY, CDR2 SAAADI. This CDR3 has 14 residues. Trimming took 6 bases from V and 6 from J, leaving 16 bases between them. The CDR3 DNA sequence: TGCGCCAGCAGCTTTTATCACAGGGAGGATACGCAGTATTTT. Encoded protein: CASSFYHREDTQYF.

CDR3 bases: TGTGCCAGCACTAGGGACAGGGGCACTGAAGCTTTCTTT. Its translation: CASTRDRGTEAFF. This rearrangement joins TRBV3-1 (or the pseudogene TRBV3-2) to TRBJ1-1; TRBD1 matches 10 bases. The CDR3 has 13 amino acids. Germline V lookup: CDR1 LGHDT, CDR2 YNNKEL (reference sequence). J was trimmed by 4 bases and V by 7 bases; bases with no gene match: 3.

This chain joins TRBV11-2 and TRBJ1-1; the D is unclear. With 3 bases removed from V and 1 base from J, the gap between germline ends came to 6 bases. The germline CDR1 and CDR2 sequences are SGHAT and FQNNGV. The CDR3 extends over 13 amino acids. Written as DNA, the CDR3 is TGTGCCAGCAGCTTTGCAGGGAACACTGAAGCTTTCTTT. Translation gives CASSFAGNTEAFF. Drawing the rest from reference TRBV11-2 and TRBJ1-1, the complete variable domain is EAGVAQSPRYKIIEKRQSVAFWCNPISGHATLYWYQQILGQGPKLLIQFQNNGVVDDSQLPKDRFSAERLKGVDSTLKIQPAKLEDSAVYLCASSFAGNTEAFFGQGTRLTVV.

V is TRBV5-4 and J is TRBJ2-3; 11 bases map to TRBD2. Germline loops: CDR1 SGHNT, CDR2 YYREEE (reference sequence). CDR3 length equals 14 residues. V trimming: 3 bases; J trimming: 6 bases; junction bases outside the gene matches: 3. CDR3 residues: CASSSIAGGDTQYF. The CDR3 DNA is TGTGCCAGCAGCTCCATAGCGGGGGGGGATACGCAGTATTTT.

CDR3 nucleotides: TGTGCCAGCAGCCATCGACAGAGTTTTAACACTGAAGCTTTCTTT. Amino acid sequence: CASSHRQSFNTEAFF. This sequence joins TRBV3-1 (or the pseudogene TRBV3-2) and TRBJ1-1, with TRBD1 as a possible D gene (5 bases). Trimming cost V 3 bases and J 2 bases, with 13 bases left between them. The CDR3 has 15 residues. Germline CDR1 and CDR2: LGHDT and YNNKEL (reference sequence).

CDR3 DNA: TGCAGCGTCAGGGACAGCTGGGGTACTGAAGCTTTCTTT. It yields the protein CSVRDSWGTEAFF. This chain links TRBV29-1 with TRBJ1-1; TRBD1 matches 7 bases. Germline values: CDR1 SQVTM, CDR2 ANQGSEA. CDR3 size: 13 residues. J lost 5 bases, V lost 6 bases, and 9 bases had no gene match.

The V call is TRBV19, the J call TRBJ1-6; D gene ambiguous. The V and J ends lost 4 bases and 0 bases respectively, with 16 bases between them. The CDR3 sequence is 18 residues long. CDR1 is LNHDA, CDR2 SQIVND, per germline (reference sequence). The chain's CDR3 is CASSKATALSSYNSPLHF. CDR3 bases: TGTGCCAGTAGTAAGGCAACAGCCCTGAGCTCCTATAATTCACCCCTCCACTTT.